This T cell receptor (beta chain) was obtained from a study of PD-1 blockade in mismatch repair-deficient tumors (dated by TCRdb to the late 2010s). Notes on the research overall: Between late 2013 and September 2016, the trial enrolled 86 consecutive patients with approximately 12 types of mismatch repair-deficient cancer, all of whom had received prior treatment and were progressing. Deep sequencing of TCR CDR3 regions was used to track tumor-associated T cell clones in peripheral blood of patients responding to PD-1 blockade.

V is reduced by 7 bases and J by 2 bases, leaving a spacing of 11 bases between them. The CDR3, cysteine through phenylalanine, is 12 amino acids long. Just CDR3 DNA is preserved here, 36 bases in frame from base 1. According to the germline V gene, CDR1 reads SQVTM and CDR2 reads ANQGSEA. With regard to this clone: There is no known antigen for this receptor. Qualities for individual bases were not recorded, and no much larger clone is one base off.

Library construction relied on the immunoSEQ multiplex PCR assay. Drawn from immuneACCESS, this table holds only the in-frame rearrangements with V and J called that TCRdb kept. Clones are partly lost; checked studies trace under half to an unresolved V gene and leave the rest unexplained. This sample comprises around 100,000 clones, over 60% of them detected only once. Clones ranked in the top ten supply less than 5.5% of the sample. Overall study results and their limits: Rapid expansion after pembrolizumab followed by contraction, generally before radiologic responses, was shown by tumor-resident clones, which were often undetectable in blood before treatment.

Mismatch repair deficiency in every enrolled patient was established by polymerase chain reaction or immunohistochemistry. TCR sequencing was carried out for three patients who responded to pembrolizumab therapy. Pembrolizumab PD-1 blockade was prospectively tested in advanced mismatch repair-deficient cancers, regardless of tissue of origin, in the phase II trial. Peripheral blood T cell samples were gathered serially, both before PD-1 blockade started and at multiple time points afterward. Blood sampling times were reported as weeks after the first pembrolizumab dose. The starting material was peripheral blood, obtained approximately 60 weeks after starting pembrolizumab. The receptor's source is an adult with mismatch repair-deficient cancer. This chain is built from TRBV29-1 and TRBJ2-5; the D assignment is uncertain and may be TRBD1 or TRBD2, with 7 bases supporting each. The CDR3 corresponds to CSGGGQQETQYF. In nucleotide form, the sequence is TGCAGCGGGGGGGGACAGCAAGAGACCCAGTACTTC.